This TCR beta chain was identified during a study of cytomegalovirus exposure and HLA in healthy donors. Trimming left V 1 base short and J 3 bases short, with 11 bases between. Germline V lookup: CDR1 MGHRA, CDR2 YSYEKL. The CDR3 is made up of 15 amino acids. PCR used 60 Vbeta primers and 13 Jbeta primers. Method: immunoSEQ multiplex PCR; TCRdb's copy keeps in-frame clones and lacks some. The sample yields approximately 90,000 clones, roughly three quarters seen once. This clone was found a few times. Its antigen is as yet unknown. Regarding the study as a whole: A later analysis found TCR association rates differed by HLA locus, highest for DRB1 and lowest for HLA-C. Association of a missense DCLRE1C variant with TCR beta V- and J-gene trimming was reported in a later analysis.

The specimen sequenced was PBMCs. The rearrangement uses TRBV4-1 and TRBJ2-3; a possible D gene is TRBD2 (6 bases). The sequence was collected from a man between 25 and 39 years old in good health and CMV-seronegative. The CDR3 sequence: CASSQVRGGTDTQYF. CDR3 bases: TGCGCCAGCAGCCAAGTGAGGGGAGGAACAGATACGCAGTATTTT.